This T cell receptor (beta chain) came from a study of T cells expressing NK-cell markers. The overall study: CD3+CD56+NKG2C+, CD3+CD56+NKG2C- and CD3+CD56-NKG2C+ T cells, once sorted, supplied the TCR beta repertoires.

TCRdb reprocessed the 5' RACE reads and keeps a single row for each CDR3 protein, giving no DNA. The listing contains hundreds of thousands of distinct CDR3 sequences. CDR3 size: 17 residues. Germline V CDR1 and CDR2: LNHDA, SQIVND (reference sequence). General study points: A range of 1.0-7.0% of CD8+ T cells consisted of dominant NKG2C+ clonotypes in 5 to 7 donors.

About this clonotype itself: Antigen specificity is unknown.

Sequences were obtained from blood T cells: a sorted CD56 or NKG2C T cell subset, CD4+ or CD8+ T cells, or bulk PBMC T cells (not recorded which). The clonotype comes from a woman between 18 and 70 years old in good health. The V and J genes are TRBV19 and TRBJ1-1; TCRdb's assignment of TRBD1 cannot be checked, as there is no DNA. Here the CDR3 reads CASSNPAGGFVNTEAFF.